Shown below are 19 T cell receptor beta chains from a single sample sequenced in a study of blood T cell repertoires in COVID-19. TCRdb keeps only in-frame clones here, not all; method: immunoSEQ multiplex PCR. The table lists more than 200,000 clones, more than 80% of them singletons, with roughly 3% in the top ten. What was sequenced was peripheral blood. The receptors here all came from a man aged 30 to 45 with COVID-19, enrolled during active disease.

This chain uses TRBV16 with TRBJ1-1; 8 positions match TRBD1. This CDR3 has 15 amino acids. The trim removed 0 bases at V and 3 bases at J, leaving 3 bases unmatched. Looked up from germline, CDR1 is KGHSY and CDR2 is FQNENV. This CDR3 is CASSQSGQADTEAFF. The CDR3 DNA is TGTGCCAGCAGCCAATCGGGACAGGCGGACACTGAAGCTTTCTTT.

The gene calls are TRBV2 and TRBJ1-4; possibly TRBD1 for D (5 bases). CDR1 and CDR2 from the germline V gene are SNHLY and FYNNEI. V lost 6 bases and J lost 5, with 7 bases in between. The CDR3 consists of 12 residues. The CDR3 coding sequence is TGTGCCAGCAGAAAGGGGAATGAAAAACTGTTTTTT. Protein product: CASRKGNEKLFF.

This chain connects TRBV5-1 to TRBJ2-3, with 9 nucleotides matching TRBD2. Germline loops: CDR1 SGHRS, CDR2 YFSETQ. The CDR3 runs 16 residues. V lost 4 bases, J lost 3 bases, and 9 bases stayed unmatched. As DNA, the CDR3 is TGCGCCAGCAGCCTTGGTATTAGCGGGAGTACAGATACGCAGTATTTT. Its translation: CASSLGISGSTDTQYF.

V and J are TRBV2 and TRBJ1-1; 8 bases line up with TRBD1. This CDR3 contains 13 residues. The V segment lost 8 bases and the J segment 5 bases; nucleotides outside the gene matches: 7. CDR1 and CDR2 (germline): SNHLY, FYNNEI. The CDR3 loop is CASGWTGWTEAFF. CDR3 nucleotide sequence: TGTGCCAGCGGGTGGACAGGGTGGACTGAAGCTTTCTTT.

The V and J genes are TRBV3-1 (or the pseudogene TRBV3-2) and TRBJ1-1, with TRBD1 matching 8 bases. Germline lookup yields CDR1 LGHDT and CDR2 YNNKEL (reference sequence). The CDR3 is 14 amino acids. V trimming: 4 bases; J trimming: 4 bases; junction bases outside the gene matches: 5. CDR3 sequence reads: CASSPQGAGTEAFF. DNA of the CDR3: TGTGCCAGCAGCCCCCAGGGGGCGGGCACTGAAGCTTTCTTT.

J is TRBJ1-1 and V is TRBV6-5; D gene uncertain. V lost 6 bases to trimming and J lost 2 bases, with 10 bases between them. Germline V gives CDR1 MNHEY, CDR2 SVGAGI. CDR3 length equals 13 residues. In nucleotides, the CDR3 is TGTGCCAGCAGGTTGGACTTAAACACTGAAGCTTTCTTT. Protein: CASRLDLNTEAFF.

The chain is built from TRBV5-1 and TRBJ2-2; 9 positions match TRBD1. V was clipped by 2 bases and J by 6 bases; unmatched bases: 2. The V gene's germline CDR1 is SGHRS and CDR2 YFSETQ. The length of the CDR3 is 14 residues. CDR3 residues: CASSLGTGSGELFF. The CDR3 DNA sequence: TGCGCCAGCAGCTTAGGGACAGGGTCCGGGGAGCTGTTTTTT.

CDR3 region: CASSPLATTDTQYF. The DNA for the CDR3 is TGTGCCAGCTCACCCCTAGCGACCACAGATACGCAGTATTTT. The V gene is TRBV18, the J gene TRBJ2-3, with D perhaps matching TRBD2 (6 bases). Germline V CDR1 and CDR2: KGHSH, LQKENI. V lost 3 bases and J lost 2, with 9 bases in between. CDR3 length: 14 amino acids.

The chain carries TRBV2 and TRBJ2-2; 9 bases are a match to TRBD2. The CDR3 has 12 residues. Germline V gives CDR1 SNHLY, CDR2 FYNNEI. DNA of the CDR3: TGTGGTAGTAGCGGGAGACAAGGAGTGCTGTTTTTT. The encoded protein is CGSSGRQGVLFF.

This chain links TRBV11-3 with TRBJ2-1; 9 bases match TRBD1. The CDR3 has 17 amino acids. CDR1 is SGHNT and CDR2 is YENEEA in the germline V gene. V lost 1 base to trimming and J lost 6 bases; unmatched junction nucleotides: 10. The CDR3 sequence: CASSLGRAGTGRNEQFF. The CDR3 nucleotides read TGTGCCAGCAGCTTAGGTCGGGCCGGGACAGGGCGCAATGAGCAGTTCTTC.

The chain carries TRBV29-1 and TRBJ2-1; 12 nucleotides align to TRBD1. Trimming took 8 bases from V and 9 from J; bases not matched to a gene: 14. This CDR3 region has 15 residues. Per germline, CDR1 SQVTM and CDR2 ANQGSEA. CDR3 nucleotide sequence: TGCAGCTCCCGGGAACGGGACAGGGGGCAAGGTGAGCAGTTCTTC. Its protein is CSSRERDRGQGEQFF.

CDR3 region: CASTPGLEKAFF. DNA for the CDR3: TGTGCCAGCACCCCCGGTTTAGAAAAAGCTTTCTTT. The chain uses TRBV28 and TRBJ1-1; unclear D gene. Trimming removed 7 bases from V and 9 bases from J, with 15 bases in between. Germline CDR1 is MDHEN and CDR2 is SYDVKM. The CDR3 has 12 residues.

A word on this clone: The identical CDR3 is also encoded by other nucleotide sequences in the sample. The chain recombines TRBV12-3 or TRBV12-4 with TRBJ2-7; no definite D call. Trimming pared 1 base from V and 0 bases from J, leaving 4 bases between. This CDR3 has 13 amino acids. CDR3 DNA sequence: TGTGCCAGCAGTTTAGGTAGCTCCTACGAGCAGTACTTC. Protein product: CASSLGSSYEQYF.

V usage is TRBV7-6 and J usage is TRBJ2-7; the D gene is possibly TRBD1 (6 bases). The germline gives CDR1 SGHVS, CDR2 FNYEAQ. V was shortened by 4 bases and J by 3 bases, with 19 bases between the two germline ends. The length of the CDR3 is 16 residues. CDR3 DNA sequence: TGTGCCAGCAGCTCAGGGGAGTCAGGGAGATACTACGAGCAGTACTTC. Translated, it gives CASSSGESGRYYEQYF.

V is TRBV4-2 and J is TRBJ2-7, with a tentative D call TRBD1 (6 bases). The germline gives CDR1 LGHNA, CDR2 YNFKEQ. Trimming cost V 0 bases and J 0 bases, with 12 bases left between them. The CDR3 loop spans 16 amino acids. As DNA, the CDR3 is TGTGCCAGCAGCCAAGATGACGGACAGAACTCCTACGAGCAGTACTTC. This encodes CASSQDDGQNSYEQYF.

The rearrangement uses TRBV28 and TRBJ1-1; TRBD1 is a possible D gene (5 bases). The CDR3 spans 14 residues. Trimming took 3 bases from V and 1 from J, leaving 9 bases between them. From germline, CDR1 is MDHEN and CDR2 SYDVKM. Here the CDR3 DNA reads TGTGCCAGCAGTTTGGTGCAGGGGAACACTGAAGCTTTCTTT. Translating it yields CASSLVQGNTEAFF.

The gene calls are TRBV7-9 and TRBJ1-2; 7 positions agree with TRBD1. CDR3 length: 16 residues. Per germline, CDR1 SEHNR and CDR2 FQNEAQ (reference sequence). Trimming at V came to 6 bases and at J to 3 bases, leaving 13 bases not matched to a gene. CDR3 nucleotide sequence: TGTGCCAGCAGGCAAAATCGACAGGGTATCGACTATGGCTACACCTTC. It codes for CASRQNRQGIDYGYTF.

This clone was detected only once. This rearrangement joins TRBV18 to TRBJ1-1; no clear D. The germline gives CDR1 KGHSH, CDR2 LQKENI. This CDR3 is 13 amino acids long. The V and J ends lost 4 bases and 0 bases respectively, with 6 bases between them. The CDR3 reads CASSLPVNTEAFF. The CDR3 DNA reads TGTGCCAGCTCACTACCCGTGAACACTGAAGCTTTCTTT.

The chain employs TRBV7-9 and TRBJ2-1; tentatively, D is TRBD2 (6 bases). Trimming took off 5 bases at V and 9 bases at J, with 17 bases between the two ends. CDR1 is SEHNR, CDR2 FQNEAQ, per germline (reference sequence). The CDR3 has 14 amino acids. The chain's CDR3 is CASSPNERVREQFF. CDR3 DNA sequence: TGTGCCAGCAGCCCGAACGAGCGGGTGCGTGAGCAGTTCTTC.